The entry that follows covers one T cell receptor (beta chain) sequence. Its cognate antigen is unknown. The record originates from a study of shared clonotypes between healthy human individuals. Positive CCR7 selection of CD45RO-negative cells yielded the naive CD8 cells, and terminally differentiated effector memory CD45RA+ cells were excluded. Between the trimmed V and J ends, which lost 0 bases and 4 bases, there was a span of 12 bases. Germline CDR1 is ENHRY and CDR2 is SYGVKD. The CDR3 is 15 residues long. Findings and limits, study-wide: Larger richness was generally estimated for naive than memory subsets.

TCRdb's table, derived via immunoSEQ multiplex PCR, lists solely in-frame clones and lacks some. Here the sample spans roughly 850,000 clones, about 96% being singletons. The receptor's source is a man aged 25 to 40 in good health. Sequencing used naive CD8+ T cells sorted from blood. The rearrangement uses TRBV10-3 and TRBJ1-1; no clear D gene. The CDR3, as DNA: TGTGCCATCAGTGAGTCTATCGGAAGAACCACTGAAGCTTTCTTT. It is translated as CAISESIGRTTEAFF.